This T cell receptor (beta chain) comes out of a study of blood T cell repertoires in COVID-19. Background on the study: Researchers got acute and convalescent COVID-19 samples from the United States, Italy and Spain. Sources were T cells, B-cell-depleted T cells, or PBMCs; the material itself was cDNA or gDNA.

V lost 5 bases, J lost 0 bases, and 14 bases lay in between. The CDR3 contains 16 residues. Germline V CDR1 and CDR2: SGHRS, YFSETQ. Study processing details: Amplification of reference gene primers was used by the study to estimate nucleated cell counts. Profiled with immunoSEQ multiplex PCR; TCRdb holds only in-frame clones, not every one. That table furnishes V, J and clone size, whereas the DNA furnished D and trimming. The repertoire holds 35,000 to 50,000 clones, around 85% seen once, with less than 25% in the top ten. The sequencing sample was made of peripheral blood. This receptor was taken from a human donor with acute or convalescent COVID-19. The donor label of this sample is uncertain. The chain uses TRBV5-1 and TRBJ1-4; D gene uncertain. CDR3 sequence (DNA): TGCGCCAGCAGTTTGAGTGGGCCATCAACTAATGAAAAACTGTTTTTT. The encoded protein is CASSLSGPSTNEKLFF.